These 10 T cell receptor beta chains share one sample of origin, sequenced in a study of cytomegalovirus exposure and HLA in healthy donors. Profiling relied on immunoSEQ multiplex PCR, and the TCRdb table lists in-frame clones only, not all of them. Altogether 130,000 to 150,000 clones are present, about 86% being singletons, with the ten largest covering 7.9%. Sequencing input: PBMCs. All receptors come from a woman between 18 and 29 years old in good health and CMV-seropositive.

This clone has a single count. The V and J genes are TRBV15 and TRBJ1-5, with 9 bases fitting TRBD1. Germline V lookup: CDR1 LNHNV, CDR2 YYDKDF (reference sequence). The ends lost 3 bases at V and 9 bases at J; junction bases unmatched: 9. The CDR3 runs to 15 residues. In nucleotides, the CDR3 is TGTGCCACCAGCAGTTCCGGACAGGGGATTCGGCCCCAGCATTTT. Protein sequence: CATSSSGQGIRPQHF.

The chain employs TRBV9 and TRBJ2-1; possibly TRBD2 for D (6 bases). The V end was cut by 3 bases, the J end by 4 bases, with 14 bases between. The CDR3 is 15 residues long. Looked up from germline, CDR1 is SGDLS and CDR2 is YYNGEE. In nucleotides, the CDR3 is TGTGCCAGCAGCGCCACCGGGGGAATGTACAATGAGCAGTTCTTC. Its protein is CASSATGGMYNEQFF.

This sequence joins TRBV10-3 and TRBJ1-2; D gene ambiguous. The CDR3 length is 13 residues. V was pared by 4 bases and J by 5 bases, with 11 bases between. Germline CDR1 ENHRY, CDR2 SYGVKD. The CDR3 sequence: CAISAGKSYGYTF. DNA of the CDR3: TGTGCCATCAGTGCAGGAAAGAGTTATGGCTACACCTTC.

The gene calls are TRBV7-8 and TRBJ2-1; D is possibly TRBD2 (6 bases). CDR1 and CDR2 (germline): SGHVS, FQNEAQ. The CDR3 totals 14 residues. The V end lost 5 bases, the J end lost 10 bases, and 18 bases lay between the germline ends. CDR3 DNA: TGTGCCAGCAGCCTCCTCCTCGATGGGGGGGAGCAGTTCTTC. Amino acid sequence: CASSLLLDGGEQFF. Looking up the rest from reference TRBV7-8 and TRBJ2-1 gives the full variable domain: GAGVSQSPRYKVAKRGQDVALRCDPISGHVSLFWYQQALGQGPEFLTYFQNEAQLDKSGLPSDRFFAERPEGSVSTLKIQRTQQEDSAVYLCASSLLLDGGEQFFGPGTRLTVL.

V is TRBV6-5 and J is TRBJ2-7, with a tentative D call TRBD2 (6 bases). This CDR3 contains 15 residues. The V and J ends lost 2 bases and 6 bases respectively, with 17 bases between them. CDR1 MNHEY and CDR2 SVGAGI come from the germline V gene. CDR3 nucleotide sequence: TGTGCCAGCAGTTACGGACTTGGGCGGGGAGGCGAGCAGTACTTC. Its translation: CASSYGLGRGGEQYF.

This clone was counted a single time. The V call is TRBV28, the J call TRBJ2-7; D is perhaps TRBD1 (5 bases). There are 14 residues in the CDR3. V shed 5 bases and J shed 6 bases, with 17 bases lying between them. Germline CDR1 reads MDHEN; CDR2 reads SYDVKM. The CDR3 region has the DNA TGTGCCAGCAGTAAGGTGGGCAGGGTAGGCGAGCAGTACTTC. Translated: CASSKVGRVGEQYF.

The chain carries TRBV29-1 and TRBJ2-1; the match to TRBD2 covers 14 bases. The CDR3 covers 17 residues. Germline V lookup: CDR1 SQVTM, CDR2 ANQGSEA. Germline trimming cut 3 bases from V and 4 bases from J; bases unmatched to any gene: 8. The CDR3 region has the DNA TGCAGCGTTGAGGGACTAGCGGGAGACTGGTATTACAATGAGCAGTTCTTC. This sequence encodes CSVEGLAGDWYYNEQFF.

This clone appeared once. The chain carries TRBV29-1 and TRBJ2-7; D is ambiguous. Trimming stripped 0 bases from V and 2 bases from J, with 8 bases between. Germline CDR1 SQVTM, CDR2 ANQGSEA. This CDR3 comprises 13 residues. The CDR3 DNA is TGCAGCGTTGAAGAACAGAGCCCCTACGAGCAGTACTTC. Amino acids: CSVEEQSPYEQYF.

The CDR3 nucleotides are TGTGCCAGCTCACTGCTCTCTAGCGGGGGTTCCGGGGACGAGCAGTACTTC. The encoded protein is CASSLLSSGGSGDEQYF. The chain has TRBV18 and TRBJ2-7, with 10 bases identical to TRBD2. After removal of 4 bases from V and 5 bases from J, the junction contained 14 bases not matched to a gene. The CDR3 spans 17 residues. Germline lookup yields CDR1 KGHSH and CDR2 LQKENI.

This rearrangement joins TRBV30 to TRBJ2-1, with TRBD1 as a possible D gene (6 bases). The V gene lost 3 bases and the J gene lost 7 bases, with 19 bases spanning the gap. In germline, CDR1 is GTSNPN, CDR2 SVGIG (reference sequence). CDR3 length: 15 residues. The DNA of the CDR3 is TGTGCCTGGAGCCCCAAAGCAGGGGCGAGGAATGAGCAGTTCTTC. It yields the protein CAWSPKAGARNEQFF.